This T cell receptor (beta chain) was observed in a study of CD8+ T cells in alopecia areata. Study results and limitations: Scalp data also include sequences from resident alphabeta T cells of normal skin.

With respect to this clone: No antigen is known for it.

Extracted RNA was reverse transcribed into cDNA, the sequencing template. Clones were read by immunoSEQ multiplex PCR, and TCRdb kept only the in-frame ones, dropping some. This table holds approximately 90,000 clones, just over 70% found once. Trimming left V 2 bases short and J 3 bases short, with 13 bases between. Germline CDR1 LNHDA, CDR2 SQIVND (reference sequence). CDR3 length: 15 residues. Sample treatment: oral pan-JAK inhibitor, 5-10 mg twice daily. This chain links TRBV19 with TRBJ1-1, with a possible D match to TRBD1 (5 bases). This clonotype was sampled from a human donor with alopecia areata. Source: CD8+ T cells sorted from blood, taken at week 44, from a patient treated with tofacitinib. The CDR3 DNA is TGTGCCAGTAGTATAATGGCGGGGGGGTACACTGAAGCTTTCTTT. It translates to CASSIMAGGYTEAFF.